This T cell receptor beta chain was recovered during a study of cytomegalovirus exposure and HLA in healthy donors. Regarding this clone: The antigen remains undetermined.

Only in-frame clones appear in the TCRdb table, and some are missing; sequencing was by immunoSEQ multiplex PCR. Of about 330,000 clones in the sample, 75% to 90% were seen once. Findings and caveats of the study: Subsequent analysis found a tendency for first-cohort TCR clusters to co-occur within the 95 to 150 validation repertoires. The classifier reportedly diagnosed cytomegalovirus status with high specificity and sensitivity. Some public TCRs appeared in many individuals, while most sequences were rare.

The sequence came from a young woman in good health and CMV-seronegative. The sequenced sample consisted of PBMCs.

Written as DNA, the CDR3 is TGTGCCAGCAGGCCATCCCCCGGGTCCCGCCCGGGCGAGCAGTACTTC. Translation gives CASRPSPGSRPGEQYF. The chain is built from TRBV27 and TRBJ2-7; no definite D call. Per the germline V gene, CDR1 is MNHEY and CDR2 is SMNVEV (reference sequence). The CDR3 has 16 amino acids. The V and J ends lost 6 bases and 6 bases respectively, with 24 bases between them.